This is a list of T cell receptor beta chains from one sample in a study of cytomegalovirus exposure and HLA in healthy donors. Sequencing used immunoSEQ multiplex PCR; TCRdb keeps in-frame clones, though not all of them. The sample consists of around 130,000 clones, 82% of them appearing once. Material for sequencing was PBMCs. These receptors were obtained from a male donor in good health and CMV-seropositive. Each CDR3 is given with its conserved first and last residue. A D gene is named only where the DNA matches it firmly. Only part of the rows carry a size: once, few, many, or a class if the clone is expanded.

clone_size,v_call,j_call,d_call,cdr3_aa,cdr3_nt
NA,TRBV6-8,TRBJ2-1,TRBD2,CASRGSGRAYNEQFF,TGTGCCAGCAGAGGGTCGGGGAGGGCCTACAATGAGCAGTTCTTC
NA,TRBV15,TRBJ2-2,NA,CATSQGGTYTGELFF,TGTGCCACCAGCCAAGGGGGAACTTACACCGGGGAGCTGTTTTTT
NA,TRBV12-5,TRBJ2-3,NA,CASVGFPTGDTQYF,TGTGCTAGTGTCGGGTTTCCCACGGGGGATACGCAGTATTTT
NA,TRBV9,TRBJ2-7,TRBD1,CASSVGRDRGYEQYF,TGTGCCAGCAGCGTAGGCCGGGACAGGGGCTACGAGCAGTACTTC
NA,TRBV5-6,TRBJ1-2,TRBD1,CASSLSGGYGYTF,TGTGCCAGCAGCTTGTCAGGGGGCTATGGCTACACCTTC
NA,TRBV21-1,TRBJ2-5,NA,CASSPCLTGRETQYF,TGTGCCAGCAGCCCCTGCCTGACAGGGAGGGAGACCCAGTACTTC
NA,TRBV7-2,TRBJ2-5,NA,CASSPRETQYF,TGTGCCAGCAGCCCCCGGGAGACCCAGTACTTC
NA,TRBV4-2,TRBJ1-2,TRBD1,CASSQAETGSYGYTF,TGTGCCAGCAGCCAGGCCGAGACAGGGAGCTATGGCTACACCTTC
NA,TRBV6-5,TRBJ1-1,TRBD1,CASGRGPTEAFF,TGTGCCAGCGGCAGGGGGCCCACTGAAGCTTTCTTT
NA,TRBV6-6,TRBJ2-1,NA,CASSYSQSEQFF,TGTGCCAGCAGTTACTCCCAGTCTGAGCAGTTCTTC
NA,TRBV6-5,TRBJ2-5,TRBD2,CASSFASGKETQYF,TGTGCCAGCAGTTTCGCTAGCGGAAAAGAGACCCAGTACTTC
NA,TRBV6-6,TRBJ1-5,NA,CASSREARGNQPQHF,TGTGCCAGCAGCCGGGAGGCAAGGGGCAATCAGCCCCAGCATTTT
NA,TRBV4-3,TRBJ2-3,NA,CASSQTYFSTDTQYF,TGCGCCAGCAGCCAAACCTACTTTAGCACAGATACGCAGTATTTT
NA,TRBV11-2,TRBJ1-2,NA,CASSLIGQPYGYTF,TGTGCCAGCAGCTTGATCGGACAGCCGTATGGCTACACCTTC
NA,TRBV5-4,TRBJ2-5,TRBD2,CASSLTSGNQETQYF,TGTGCCAGCAGCTTGACTAGCGGGAACCAAGAGACCCAGTACTTC
once,TRBV11-2,TRBJ2-5,NA,CASSLEILATQYF,TGTGCCAGCAGCTTAGAGATCCTAGCGACCCAGTACTTC